The 9 T cell receptor beta chains below all came from one sample that was sequenced in a study of CXCR3-negative and CXCR3-positive naive CD8 T cells (dated by TCRdb to about 2019). The sequencing machine was a NextSeq 550. The Human TCR Profiling Kit (MiLaboratory) was used to make UMI-labeled 5' RACE TRB cDNA libraries. TCRdb reprocessed the reads, so every CDR3 protein sequence counts as one entry and DNA is not shown. The table kept for this sample lists approximately 52,000 distinct CDR3 sequences. 20% to 25% of the sample lies in the top ten. The sample was memory CD8+ T cells from blood. Sample cell subset or site, as interpreted from the label and publication: conventional CD8+ memory T cells (TMEM), sorted as controls. The origin of the receptors is a human donor in good health. Some clones in this sample may be carry-over from other donors' samples.

CDR3 protein: CASSTSQETQYF. This rearrangement joins TRBV9 to TRBJ2-5. The CDR3 length is 12 residues. The germline V gene has CDR1 SGDLS and CDR2 YYNGEE.

The chain has TRBV7-9 and TRBJ2-7; TCRdb's D gene call, TRBD1, goes unchecked for lack of DNA. The CDR3 length is 16 residues. Germline assignment: CDR1 SEHNR and CDR2 FQNEAQ (reference sequence). CDR3 loop: CASSSTGGGIIYEQYF.

This chain connects TRBV3-1 to TRBJ2-5; TCRdb reports TRBD1, a call that lacks DNA to check it against. This CDR3 is built from 18 residues. Germline V gene data show CDR1 as LGHDT and CDR2 as YNNKEL (reference sequence). CDR3 residues: CASSPQPPFRDGGSAQYF.

By frequency, this clonotype registers medium-sized. The chain has TRBV10-2 and TRBJ1-6. This CDR3 spans 14 amino acids. CDR1 is WSHSY and CDR2 is SAAADI in the germline V gene. The CDR3 here is CASSPTGEGSPLHF.

This chain links TRBV2 with TRBJ2-7; with no DNA, the TCRdb D assignment of TRBD1 cannot be verified. The CDR3 contains 14 residues. Germline CDR1 reads SNHLY; CDR2 reads FYNNEI. The CDR3 spells CASSEYRGSYEQYF.

This chain joins TRBV5-5 and TRBJ2-5. The germline CDR1 and CDR2 sequences are SGHKS and YYEKEE (reference sequence). This CDR3 spans 14 amino acids. Here the CDR3 reads CASYGGLAGETQYF.

The J gene is TRBJ2-1, the V gene TRBV7-8; TCRdb selects TRBD2, and the lack of DNA leaves this call unchecked. Germline values: CDR1 SGHVS, CDR2 FQNEAQ. This CDR3 spans 14 amino acids. This chain's CDR3 is CASSIRAFEDEQFF.

This chain links TRBV7-6 with TRBJ2-5; TCRdb names TRBD1, which stays unverified in the absence of DNA. This CDR3 has 13 residues. The germline V gene encodes CDR1 SGHVS and CDR2 FNYEAQ. This chain's CDR3 is CASSLGGQETQYF.

CDR3 region: CASSFHQDRYNEQFF. The chain links TRBV27 to TRBJ2-1; TCRdb indicates TRBD1, and absent DNA this call remains unverified. Germline loops: CDR1 MNHEY, CDR2 SMNVEV (reference sequence). The CDR3 consists of 15 residues.